The 6 T cell receptor beta chains below all came from one sample that was sequenced in a study of shared clonotypes between healthy human individuals. Naive CD8 isolation took CD45RO-negative cells positively selected for CCR7 and excluded terminally differentiated effector memory CD45RA+ cells. Produced via immunoSEQ multiplex PCR; TCRdb's table is partial and in-frame only. This sample has about 680,000 clones, with 92% found just once. The sequenced sample consisted of naive CD8+ T cells sorted from blood. The origin of the receptors is a man younger than 45 in good health.

The rearrangement links TRBV2 to TRBJ2-7; either TRBD1 or TRBD2 may fit D (5 bases each). This CDR3 is 14 amino acids long. Looked up from germline, CDR1 is SNHLY and CDR2 is FYNNEI. Trimming cost V 3 bases and J 3 bases, with 12 bases left between them. The CDR3 loop reads CASSDGSGHYEQYF. CDR3 bases: TGTGCCAGCAGTGACGGGTCGGGGCACTACGAGCAGTACTTC. The whole variable domain, remainder taken from reference TRBV2 and TRBJ2-7, is EPEVTQTPSHQVTQMGQEVILRCVPISNHLYFYWYRQILGQKVEFLVSFYNNEISEKSEIFDDQFSVERPDGSNFTLKIRSTKLEDSAMYFCASSDGSGHYEQYFGPGTRLTVT.

CDR3 sequence (DNA): TGTGCCAGCAGAGGGACAGGGTTGGAGACCCAGTACTTC. Amino acids: CASRGTGLETQYF. This chain links TRBV6-5 with TRBJ2-5; 9 bases map to TRBD1. Per germline, CDR1 MNHEY and CDR2 SVGAGI. J gave up 5 bases and V 6 bases, and 4 bases lay outside the gene matches. There are 13 residues in the CDR3.

There are a few counts of this clone. The V gene is TRBV27, the J gene TRBJ2-7; no reliable D call. V lost 8 bases to trimming and J lost 2 bases, with 10 bases between them. CDR3 size: 12 residues. CDR1 is MNHEY, CDR2 SMNVEV, per germline (reference sequence). CDR3 residues: CASSTDTYEQYF. The CDR3 DNA reads TGTGCCAGCTCTACAGATACCTACGAGCAGTACTTC.

This chain links TRBV5-5 with TRBJ1-3, with TRBD1 as a possible D gene (5 bases). The V gene's germline CDR1 is SGHKS and CDR2 YYEKEE (reference sequence). Trimming took 3 bases from V and 0 from J, leaving 13 bases between them. This CDR3 is 16 amino acids long. CDR3 bases: TGTGCCAGCAGCTCCTTACTGGACAACTCTGGAAACACCATATATTTT. Residues: CASSSLLDNSGNTIYF.

V is TRBV7-7 and J is TRBJ2-3, with a possible D match to TRBD2 (6 bases). Germline-derived CDR1 and CDR2 are SSHAT and FNYEAQ (reference sequence). V was pared by 0 bases and J by 6 bases, with 13 bases between. The CDR3 spans 15 residues. CDR3 region: CASSLAVGRSDTQYF. The CDR3 DNA follows: TGTGCCAGCAGCTTAGCCGTCGGGAGAAGCGATACGCAGTATTTT.

The genes are TRBV4-1 and TRBJ2-1, with 12 positions matching TRBD1. The CDR3 has 17 amino acids. Looked up from germline, CDR1 is MGHRA and CDR2 is YSYEKL. V was pared by 9 bases and J by 0 bases, with 9 bases of the junction left unmatched. The CDR3 reads CARRDRGPLYSYNEQFF. CDR3 coding DNA: TGCGCCAGGAGGGACAGGGGGCCACTCTACTCCTACAATGAGCAGTTCTTC.